This is a list of T cell receptor beta chains from one sample in a study of cytomegalovirus exposure and HLA in healthy donors. Profiled with immunoSEQ multiplex PCR; TCRdb holds only in-frame clones, not every one. The profile covers roughly 180,000 clones, with 82% appearing a single time and less than 2% taken by the ten largest. Sequencing input: PBMCs. Every receptor here comes from a male donor in good health and CMV-seronegative. Both conserved end residues are part of each CDR3. Each record gives: clone size, V gene, D gene, J gene, CDR3 length, CDR3 protein, CDR3 DNA. A D gene is named only where the DNA matches it firmly. Clone size is stated in some rows and not others, as once, few, many or a class when expanded.

clone_size: -; v_call: TRBV5-5; d_call: -; j_call: TRBJ2-1; cdr3_length: 16; cdr3_aa: CASSRTPTVSYNEQFF; cdr3_nt: TGTGCCAGCAGCAGGACACCGACCGTGTCCTACAATGAGCAGTTCTTC
clone_size: -; v_call: TRBV7-2; d_call: -; j_call: TRBJ2-7; cdr3_length: 14; cdr3_aa: CASSPRGYSYEQYF; cdr3_nt: TGTGCCAGCAGTCCCCGAGGCTACTCCTACGAGCAGTACTTC
clone_size: -; v_call: TRBV9; d_call: -; j_call: TRBJ1-4; cdr3_length: 15; cdr3_aa: CASTAGGAPDEKLFF; cdr3_nt: TGTGCCAGCACTGCAGGAGGGGCGCCGGATGAAAAACTGTTTTTT
clone_size: -; v_call: TRBV7-3; d_call: TRBD1; j_call: TRBJ1-2; cdr3_length: 15; cdr3_aa: CASSPSGGEDYGYTF; cdr3_nt: TGTGCCAGCAGCCCTTCAGGGGGCGAGGACTATGGCTACACCTTC
clone_size: once; v_call: TRBV7-7; d_call: -; j_call: TRBJ2-2; cdr3_length: 14; cdr3_aa: CASSLSQGAGELFF; cdr3_nt: TGTGCCAGCAGCTTAAGCCAGGGCGCCGGGGAGCTGTTTTTT
clone_size: -; v_call: TRBV5-4; d_call: TRBD2; j_call: TRBJ2-4; cdr3_length: 16; cdr3_aa: CASSAAGGVSVNIQYF; cdr3_nt: TGTGCCAGCAGCGCCGCGGGGGGTGTGAGCGTAAACATTCAGTACTTC
clone_size: -; v_call: TRBV10-3; d_call: -; j_call: TRBJ2-7; cdr3_length: 12; cdr3_aa: CASRQSSYEQYF; cdr3_nt: TGTGCCAGCAGACAGAGCTCCTACGAGCAGTACTTC
clone_size: -; v_call: TRBV7-3; d_call: TRBD2; j_call: TRBJ2-1; cdr3_length: 14; cdr3_aa: CASQAGGPSTEQFF; cdr3_nt: TGTGCCAGTCAAGCGGGGGGACCTTCAACCGAACAGTTCTTC
clone_size: -; v_call: TRBV4-3; d_call: TRBD1; j_call: TRBJ2-3; cdr3_length: 15; cdr3_aa: CASSPRTGATDTQYF; cdr3_nt: TGCGCCAGCAGCCCCCGGACAGGGGCCACAGATACGCAGTATTTT
clone_size: -; v_call: TRBV27; d_call: TRBD1; j_call: TRBJ2-1; cdr3_length: 16; cdr3_aa: CASSFGTGAWDNEQFF; cdr3_nt: TGTGCCAGCAGTTTTGGTACAGGGGCCTGGGACAATGAGCAGTTCTTC
clone_size: -; v_call: TRBV10-1; d_call: TRBD1; j_call: TRBJ2-6; cdr3_length: 15; cdr3_aa: CASSPGGAGANVLTF; cdr3_nt: TGCGCCAGCAGTCCAGGGGGCGCTGGGGCCAACGTCCTGACTTTC
clone_size: -; v_call: TRBV5-8; d_call: -; j_call: TRBJ2-3; cdr3_length: 15; cdr3_aa: CASSPGHRAPDTQYF; cdr3_nt: TGTGCCAGCAGCCCCGGTCACAGGGCCCCAGATACGCAGTATTTT
clone_size: -; v_call: TRBV2; d_call: -; j_call: TRBJ1-5; cdr3_length: 15; cdr3_aa: CASSGRGGGNQPQHF; cdr3_nt: TGTGCCAGCAGCGGGCGCGGGGGGGGCAATCAGCCCCAGCATTTT
clone_size: once; v_call: TRBV27; d_call: -; j_call: TRBJ1-1; cdr3_length: 13; cdr3_aa: CASSLSIVAEAFF; cdr3_nt: TGTGCCAGCAGTTTATCTATCGTCGCTGAAGCTTTCTTT
clone_size: -; v_call: TRBV18; d_call: -; j_call: TRBJ1-1; cdr3_length: 13; cdr3_aa: CASSRLIESEAFF; cdr3_nt: TGTGCCAGCTCCCGACTTATTGAATCTGAAGCTTTCTTT
clone_size: -; v_call: TRBV27; d_call: TRBD1; j_call: TRBJ2-5; cdr3_length: 15; cdr3_aa: CASKDRGALGETQYF; cdr3_nt: TGTGCCAGCAAGGACAGGGGGGCCTTGGGGGAGACCCAGTACTTC
clone_size: -; v_call: TRBV5-5; d_call: TRBD1; j_call: TRBJ1-5; cdr3_length: 14; cdr3_aa: CASNRDSFNQPQHF; cdr3_nt: TGTGCCAGCAACCGGGACAGCTTTAATCAGCCCCAGCATTTT
clone_size: -; v_call: TRBV13; d_call: -; j_call: TRBJ2-3; cdr3_length: 14; cdr3_aa: CASSLRRGQDTQYF; cdr3_nt: TGTGCCAGCAGCTTACGGCGGGGGCAGGATACGCAGTATTTT
clone_size: -; v_call: TRBV12-5; d_call: TRBD1; j_call: TRBJ1-2; cdr3_length: 15; cdr3_aa: CASGLVQGAGYGYTF; cdr3_nt: TGTGCTAGTGGTTTGGTACAGGGGGCGGGCTATGGCTACACCTTC
clone_size: -; v_call: TRBV7-9; d_call: -; j_call: TRBJ1-3; cdr3_length: 18; cdr3_aa: CASSDTLWRGSSGNTIYF; cdr3_nt: TGTGCCAGCAGCGATACCCTTTGGCGCGGCAGCTCTGGAAACACCATATATTTT
clone_size: -; v_call: TRBV11-2; d_call: -; j_call: TRBJ2-7; cdr3_length: 11; cdr3_aa: CASSPRYEQYF; cdr3_nt: TGTGCCAGCAGCCCTAGGTACGAGCAGTACTTC
clone_size: -; v_call: TRBV7-9; d_call: TRBD2; j_call: TRBJ2-7; cdr3_length: 17; cdr3_aa: CSSSWVGRREGSYEQYF; cdr3_nt: TGTTCCAGCAGCTGGGTAGGGCGGCGGGAGGGAAGCTACGAGCAGTACTTC
clone_size: few; v_call: TRBV7-9; d_call: TRBD1; j_call: TRBJ1-1; cdr3_length: 14; cdr3_aa: CASNREDRGTEAFF; cdr3_nt: TGTGCCAGCAATCGAGAAGACAGGGGGACTGAAGCTTTCTTT
clone_size: few; v_call: TRBV15; d_call: TRBD2; j_call: TRBJ2-7; cdr3_length: 15; cdr3_aa: CATSRDPASGEEQYF; cdr3_nt: TGTGCCACCAGCAGAGACCCGGCTAGCGGGGAAGAGCAGTACTTC
clone_size: -; v_call: TRBV18; d_call: TRBD1; j_call: TRBJ2-7; cdr3_length: 13; cdr3_aa: CASSDRVTYEQYF; cdr3_nt: TGTGCCAGCTCGGACAGGGTAACCTACGAGCAGTACTTC
clone_size: -; v_call: TRBV7-2; d_call: TRBD1; j_call: TRBJ2-2; cdr3_length: 15; cdr3_aa: CASSAGTANTGELFF; cdr3_nt: TGTGCCAGCAGCGCCGGGACAGCGAACACCGGGGAGCTGTTTTTT
clone_size: few; v_call: TRBV5-1; d_call: -; j_call: TRBJ1-1; cdr3_length: 13; cdr3_aa: CASSPNTNTEAFF; cdr3_nt: TGCGCCAGCAGCCCGAACACGAACACTGAAGCTTTCTTT
clone_size: -; v_call: TRBV6-5; d_call: TRBD1; j_call: TRBJ2-7; cdr3_length: 15; cdr3_aa: CVSSYLAGGSYEQYF; cdr3_nt: TGTGTCAGCAGTTACTTGGCAGGGGGATCCTACGAGCAGTACTTC
clone_size: -; v_call: TRBV4-3; d_call: -; j_call: TRBJ1-6; cdr3_length: 15; cdr3_aa: CASSQDPGNNSPLHF; cdr3_nt: TGCGCCAGCAGCCAAGATCCCGGGAATAATTCACCCCTCCACTTT
clone_size: -; v_call: TRBV30; d_call: TRBD1; j_call: TRBJ1-4; cdr3_length: 19; cdr3_aa: CAWSAASGTGGAPREKLFF; cdr3_nt: TGTGCCTGGAGTGCGGCATCCGGGACAGGGGGCGCCCCAAGGGAAAAACTGTTTTTT
clone_size: -; v_call: TRBV6-6; d_call: TRBD1; j_call: TRBJ1-4; cdr3_length: 15; cdr3_aa: CASSARGQTNEKLFF; cdr3_nt: TGTGCCAGCAGTGCCCGGGGACAGACTAATGAAAAACTGTTTTTT
clone_size: -; v_call: TRBV2; d_call: TRBD2; j_call: TRBJ2-1; cdr3_length: 15; cdr3_aa: CASSEGVAGGNEQFF; cdr3_nt: TGTGCCAGCAGTGAGGGGGTAGCGGGAGGTAATGAGCAGTTCTTC
clone_size: -; v_call: TRBV29-1; d_call: TRBD2; j_call: TRBJ2-3; cdr3_length: 14; cdr3_aa: CSAASGTPEDTQYF; cdr3_nt: TGCAGCGCAGCTAGCGGGACCCCCGAGGATACGCAGTATTTT
clone_size: few; v_call: TRBV6-6; d_call: -; j_call: TRBJ2-5; cdr3_length: 16; cdr3_aa: CASSVLVGRYQETQYF; cdr3_nt: TGTGCCAGCAGTGTGCTCGTAGGGAGATACCAAGAGACCCAGTACTTC
clone_size: -; v_call: TRBV5-1; d_call: TRBD1; j_call: TRBJ1-1; cdr3_length: 15; cdr3_aa: CASSRGQTLGTEAFF; cdr3_nt: TGCGCCAGCAGCCGGGGACAGACCTTGGGCACTGAAGCTTTCTTT
clone_size: -; v_call: TRBV10-3; d_call: -; j_call: TRBJ1-3; cdr3_length: 14; cdr3_aa: CAIRDNGGRNTIYF; cdr3_nt: TGTGCCATCAGGGACAATGGGGGCCGAAACACCATATATTTT
clone_size: -; v_call: TRBV6-5; d_call: TRBD2; j_call: TRBJ2-7; cdr3_length: 14; cdr3_aa: CASSYQAGPYEQYF; cdr3_nt: TGTGCCAGCAGTTATCAAGCGGGGCCCTACGAGCAGTACTTC
clone_size: -; v_call: TRBV9; d_call: -; j_call: TRBJ1-5; cdr3_length: 13; cdr3_aa: CASSFGGNEPQHF; cdr3_nt: TGTGCCAGCAGCTTCGGGGGAAACGAGCCCCAGCATTTT
clone_size: -; v_call: TRBV10-3; d_call: TRBD2; j_call: TRBJ2-1; cdr3_length: 13; cdr3_aa: CAIGTSGGHEQFF; cdr3_nt: TGTGCCATCGGCACTAGCGGGGGGCATGAGCAGTTCTTC
clone_size: -; v_call: TRBV7-8; d_call: TRBD1; j_call: TRBJ2-7; cdr3_length: 14; cdr3_aa: CASSLKGASYEQYF; cdr3_nt: TGTGCCAGCAGCTTAAAGGGGGCCTCCTACGAGCAGTACTTC
clone_size: -; v_call: TRBV11-2; d_call: -; j_call: TRBJ2-7; cdr3_length: 18; cdr3_aa: CASSLDRGKGGITYEQYF; cdr3_nt: TGTGCCAGCAGCTTAGATAGAGGTAAAGGGGGTATCACCTACGAGCAGTACTTC